The 6 T cell receptor beta chains reported below all come from one sample, sequenced in a study of blood T cells in healthy people across ages. A second PCR of about 7 to 12 cycles used a sample-barcoded 5' primer and a J-beta primer mix. Each CDR3 protein gets one entry after TCRdb re-called the 5' RACE reads with MiXCR. Among over a million distinct CDR3 sequences listed, under 55% were seen once. Input material: blood. The origin of the receptors is a woman aged 55 to 70 in good health.

This chain uses TRBV7-2 with TRBJ2-4; 7 bases agree with TRBD1. The J call may be faulty, since TRBJ2-7 better matches the DNA end. Germline CDR1 SGHTA, CDR2 FQGNSA. This CDR3 contains 15 residues. The CDR3 DNA reads as TGTGCCAGCAGCTTCGGGGTACAGGGGACGTACGAGCAGTACTTC. This sequence encodes CASSFGVQGTYEQYF.

The chain carries TRBV20-1 and TRBJ1-6, with D uncertain. Germline lookup yields CDR1 DFQATT and CDR2 SNEGSKA (reference sequence). The CDR3 is 14 amino acids. Trimming took off 3 bases at V and 7 bases at J, with 13 bases between the two ends. Here the CDR3 DNA reads TGCAGTGCTAGGGGGTATGGGAGGAATTCACCCCTCCACTTT. It yields the protein CSARGYGRNSPLHF.

Remarks on this clonotype: A junction end diverges from the germline sequence, so it may reflect a read error. The rearrangement uses TRBV4-1 and TRBJ2-5; 7 nucleotides agree with TRBD1. Germline CDR1 is MGHRA and CDR2 is YSYEKL. CDR3 size: 15 residues. The CDR3, as DNA: TGCGCCAACAGCCATCCGGGACAGAACCAAGAGACCCAGTACTTC. The encoded protein is CANSHPGQNQETQYF.

The V gene is TRBV29-1, the J gene TRBJ2-5; maybe TRBD1 (5 bases). The V end was cut by 3 bases, the J end by 1 base, with 15 bases between. CDR3 length equals 15 residues. Germline V CDR1 and CDR2: SQVTM, ANQGSEA. The CDR3 loop reads CSVEFALGAQETQYF. In DNA form, the CDR3 reads TGCAGCGTTGAGTTCGCACTTGGGGCCCAAGAGACCCAGTACTTC.

This sequence joins TRBV11-2 and TRBJ2-7; D possibly uses TRBD1 or TRBD2 (5 bases each). V was pared by 7 bases and J by 3 bases, with 16 bases between. Germline CDR1 is SGHAT and CDR2 is FQNNGV. This CDR3 is built from 14 residues. CDR3 in DNA: TGTGCCAGCACCCTGGGGTTGGGGGACTACGAGCAGTACTTC. Translating it yields CASTLGLGDYEQYF.

The rearrangement joins TRBV21-1 to TRBJ1-1; the table's D call, TRBD1, has no DNA check behind it. TRBV21-1 is a known pseudogene. The length of the CDR3 is 20 residues. CDR3 loop: CASSNSNYDRNRGLTAEAFF. CDR3 sequence (DNA): TGTGCCAGCAGCAACTCAAATTACGATAGAAACAGGGGGCTTACAGCTGAAGCTTTCTTT.